The sequence of this T cell receptor (beta chain) was determined in a study of cytomegalovirus exposure and HLA in healthy donors (dated by TCRdb to the late 2010s). Regarding the study in general: An earlier analysis of roughly 500 of the donors reported roughly 270 Gb of sequence data and some 120 million unique TCR beta sequences from about 179 million T cells. An early release covering some 640 HLA-typed donors comprised roughly 300 gigabases of sequencing data and around 86 million unique TCR sequences. Among the approximately 430 genotyped donors, about 83% belonged to the genetic ancestry cluster associated with self-reported Caucasian donors. The study aimed to test whether cataloging public T cell receptors could reveal signatures of past pathogen exposure. The study used immunosequencing to profile the T cell repertoires of several hundred subjects and linked those repertoires to cytomegalovirus serostatus. In addition to the first cohort of hundreds of subjects, a separate validation cohort of approximately 120 different subjects was used. High-throughput TCR immunosequencing, statistical association of individual TCRs with disease status, and machine learning were combined to predict cytomegalovirus infection status. A later analysis re-examined previously published TCR beta repertoires from around 670 donors and added high-resolution HLA genotyping to investigate patterns of TCR occurrence. In the later analysis, no new phenotypic data were used to find candidate immune exposures; instead, reliance was placed on TCR beta sequences and their occurrence across donors. In an earlier analysis of roughly 540 of the donors, high-throughput TCR beta sequencing was used to judge whether each TCR beta V gene segment behaved as functional or pseudogenic. Donor age, sex, ethnicity and CMV serostatus were collected together with the repertoire data. Genome-wide SNP genotypes for about 60% of the roughly 670 donors were used in a later genetic analysis, which treated that subset as a discovery cohort. Every repertoire in the discovery cohort had been generated on one and the same sequencing platform. Class I and class II HLA loci were covered by the typing at four-digit resolution. The number of donors typed differed by locus, with about 629-640 for A, B, C, DRB1 and DQB1, around 500 for DQA1, about 610 for DPA1, and about 450 for DPB1. Roughly five DR-DQ haplotypes were handled as single units for association and clustering because linkage in the cohort was strong. Among roughly 400 genotyped donors of the cohort, an average of approximately 200,000 unique TCR beta nucleotide sequences was sequenced per donor, of which about 18% were non-productive.

Study-level results and caveats: Most TCR sequences were observed very rarely across donors, whereas some public TCRs were present in many individuals. A later analysis associated roughly 17,000 TCR beta sequences with specific HLA alleles at a false discovery rate of 0.05. In an earlier analysis of approximately 590 of the donors, most TCR beta V segments were observed in productive rearrangements about 87% or about 30% of the time, broadly matching IMGT annotations. Because counts were too low, seventeen rarely observed V segments, including chromosome 9 orphons, were excluded from the earlier analysis of 587 of the donors. Presence/absence analyses assumed roughly uniform sequencing depth across donors, an assumption that may not hold. Because HLA typing was unavailable for some donors at each locus, only the typed subset was used in association tests. When HLA alleles, especially DR and DQ, strongly co-occurred, TCR associations were difficult to assign to individual alleles. Linkage disequilibrium might explain the correlated functional status among segregating V segments, but an unknown experimental factor could not be excluded. A further reported finding was that TCR beta sequences accurately predicted the HLA-A and HLA-B alleles for most subjects in the first cohort. A cluster of highly shared sequence variants was judged likely to be a technical artifact of the sequencing pipeline. In a later analysis, several top co-occurrence clusters were reported to appear linked to parvovirus B19, influenza, CMV and Epstein-Barr virus. CMV serostatus was the only immune exposure information available for the cohort. The authors suggested that the approach could potentially be generalized to other disease states and immunological phenotypes. A later genetic analysis reported fewer N-insertions in productive TCRs among donors in an Asian-associated ancestry cluster than the roughly 720-donor mean. In a later analysis, most CMV-associated TCR beta chains were found to appear HLA-restricted, with HLA associations seemingly driven largely by CMV exposure. In a later analysis, HLA-associated TCR beta chains showed more clonal expansion and lower generation probabilities than non-associated chains that were equally common. Because the 87-base-pair reads could not distinguish some IMGT-functional V segments, including TRBV6-2 and TRBV6-3, those segments were excluded. The study listed 150 to 200 TCR beta chains as associated with cytomegalovirus. According to a later analysis, TCR association rates differed among HLA loci, with DRB1 alleles showing the most associated TCRs and HLA-C alleles showing the fewest. V-gene and J-gene trimming of TCR beta chains was associated with a missense DCLRE1C variant in a later genetic analysis, and the association was replicated in an independent cohort. Cytomegalovirus status was reported to be diagnosed by the classifier with high specificity and sensitivity in both the original and validation cohorts. In vitro tests confirmed that a few of the cytomegalovirus-associated TCR beta chains recognize cytomegalovirus antigens. The cohort was sequenced for TCR beta chains only, and without alpha or paired-chain data the features that could be detected were limited.

The cohort comprised around 690 healthy bone marrow donors. Cohort members were all nominally healthy when sampled, although unrecorded immune exposures were likely present. The donor was CMV seropositive and was included in the group of about 290 seropositive cohort members. A peripheral blood sample was provided by each donor, and peripheral blood mononuclear cells were used for TCR beta sequencing. Genomic DNA extraction from the blood cell samples was performed with the Qiagen DNeasy Blood Extraction Kit. The CDR3 holds 18 amino acids from the cysteine to the phenylalanine. The DNA shown is the 54-base CDR3, in frame from base 1. From the germline V gene, CDR1 is LGHNA and CDR2 is YNFKEQ. Relative to germline, V is missing 4 bases and J is missing 5 bases, with 17 bases of the junction outside any gene match. About this clone: It has no known antigen specificity. Base qualities are not at hand, and no much larger clone is one base apart.

Library preparation was by the immunoSEQ multiplex PCR assay. For the multiplex PCR, a mixture combining 60 forward primers for TCR Vbeta segments and 13 reverse primers for TCR Jbeta segments was used. Amplification of the CDR3 region of rearranged TCR beta genes was performed with a multiplex PCR assay on genomic DNA. The amplified TCR beta libraries were sequenced on the Illumina HiSeq System as 87-base-pair reads. In the original analysis: A later analysis tallied 75 million to 95 million unique TCR beta chains across the 666 repertoires, and approximately 12 million of those chains were shared by two or more donors. Raw reads were error-corrected and collapsed into unique sequences by a nearest-neighbor algorithm in which closely related sequences were merged to remove PCR and sequencing errors. To assign V, D and J gene segments, CDR3 sequences were aligned to IMGT reference sequences. For a sequence to be retained, a match of at least six nucleotides was required to both a V gene segment and a J gene segment. Rearrangements were classified as productive when the CDR3 lacked stop codons and remained in frame with V and J, and all other rearrangements were classified as non-productive. Following IMGT convention, CDR3 was defined as the stretch from the second conserved V-encoded cysteine up to the conserved J-encoded phenylalanine. In an earlier analysis of approximately 500 of the donors, sequences lacking an unambiguous match to a single V gene segment were excluded. In an earlier analysis of several hundred of the donors, a V segment was called functional when productive rearrangements were above 56.7%, and segregating when the standard deviation between donors exceeded 5%. To diagnose cytomegalovirus status from the catalog of TCR beta chain sequences, a statistical classification framework was built. V and J gene assignment, in a later analysis, came from comparing TCR nucleotide sequences with IMGT/GENE-DB human TR gene sequences. The TCRdist pipeline was used in a later analysis to assign CDR3 sequences and most-parsimonious VDJ recombination scenarios. In a later analysis, every TCR beta chain was defined by the combination of its CDR3 amino acid sequence and its V-gene family, and reads without a unique V-gene family were dropped. As a way to deal with suspected cross-contamination and a sequencing artifact, a later analysis dropped more than 500 nucleotide sequences that were highly shared and had low generation probability. A later analysis calculated a clonal expansion index for each public chain from normalized within-repertoire ranks of inferred template counts. Generation probabilities in a later analysis came from a VDJ recombination model fitted to out-of-frame rearrangements, and those results were checked against IGoR. In a later analysis, TCR-TCR, TCR-HLA and TCR-CMV co-occurrence was scored with hypergeometric tests, and a repertoire-size bias correction was applied to TCR pairs. To estimate false discovery rates, a later analysis permuted the HLA or CMV assignments 20 times. A later analysis grouped co-occurring TCRs with DBSCAN, adding TCRdist sequence similarity when clustering within HLA-allele-positive subsets. Repertoires with fewer than 30,000 or more than 120,000 public chains, plus five repertoires with anomalous nucleotide sharing, were excluded from co-occurrence clustering. In TCRdb, the immuneACCESS table is reduced to in-frame sequences with V and J assigned. These tables do not hold every clone; where another copy was compared, an unresolved V gene accounts for under half, and the others remain unexplained. The DNA was the basis for D and trimming; V, J and clone size are from that table. For this sample the table gives about 130,000 clones, of which 74% were detected only once. In total, the top ten clones hold around 6.6% of the sample.

The specimen was PBMCs. The source is a man aged 40-49 years in good health and CMV-seropositive. The chain is made from TRBV4-2 and TRBJ2-5; TRBD2 fits 9 bases in the junction. The bases read TGTGCCAGCAGCCGCAGGAACGGGGGGGTAGCGGGAGTGGAGACCCAGTACTTC. It translates as CASSRRNGGVAGVETQYF.